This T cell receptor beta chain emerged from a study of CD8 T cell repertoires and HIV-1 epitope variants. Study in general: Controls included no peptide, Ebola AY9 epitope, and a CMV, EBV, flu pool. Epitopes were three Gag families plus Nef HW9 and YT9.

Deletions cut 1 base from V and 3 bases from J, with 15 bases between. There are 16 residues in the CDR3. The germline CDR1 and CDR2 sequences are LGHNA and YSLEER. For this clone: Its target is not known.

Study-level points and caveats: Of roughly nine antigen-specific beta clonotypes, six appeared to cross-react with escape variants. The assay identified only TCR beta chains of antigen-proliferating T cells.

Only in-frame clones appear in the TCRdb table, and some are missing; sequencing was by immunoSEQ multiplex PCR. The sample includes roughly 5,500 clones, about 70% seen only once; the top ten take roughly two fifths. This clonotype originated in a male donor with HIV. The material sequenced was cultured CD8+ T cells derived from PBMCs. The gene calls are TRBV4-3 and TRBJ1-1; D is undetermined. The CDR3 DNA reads TGCGCCAGCAGCCAAGGGTCGGGTGGATTTTACACTGAAGCTTTCTTT. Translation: CASSQGSGGFYTEAFF.